A single sample is the source of the 6 T cell receptor beta chains below, sequenced in a study of blood T cell repertoires in COVID-19. Data came from immunoSEQ multiplex PCR; TCRdb stores just in-frame clones and leaves some out. The sample records more than 60,000 clones, roughly 85% being singletons. The specimen was peripheral blood. The receptor set was obtained from a human donor in a cohort sampled during active COVID-19.

In this sample, this clone is medium-sized. The chain links TRBV4-3 to TRBJ2-1; TRBD2 aligns across 14 bases. Looked up from germline, CDR1 is LGHNA and CDR2 is YSLEER. The CDR3 totals 17 residues. J was trimmed by 8 bases and V by 3 bases; bases with no gene match: 9. The CDR3 loop reads CASSQKTGTSGGHEQFF. CDR3 nucleotide sequence: TGCGCCAGCAGCCAGAAAACCGGGACTAGCGGGGGCCATGAGCAGTTCTTC.

The gene calls are TRBV19 and TRBJ1-2; 11 bases line up with TRBD1. CDR3 length: 15 amino acids. V shed 5 bases, J shed 6 bases, and the junction held 8 bases outside the gene matches. CDR1 is LNHDA, CDR2 SQIVND, per germline (reference sequence). In DNA form, the CDR3 reads TGTGCCAGTAGTGGCTCGGACAGGGGGCGGGATGGCTACACCTTC. The encoded protein is CASSGSDRGRDGYTF.

V is TRBV5-5 and J is TRBJ1-2; 7 nucleotides align to TRBD1. The CDR3 sequence is 13 residues long. Germline V CDR1 and CDR2: SGHKS, YYEKEE (reference sequence). V lost 2 bases and J lost 8; bases outside the gene matches: 6. The CDR3 sequence: CASSFQGEVGYTF. The CDR3 DNA is TGTGCCAGCAGCTTCCAGGGGGAGGTGGGCTACACCTTC.

This clone was seen only a few times. The chain uses TRBV6-5 and TRBJ1-6; possibly TRBD1 for D (5 bases). Germline V gene lookup returns CDR1 MNHEY and CDR2 SVGAGI. V lost 6 bases and J 9 bases, leaving 18 bases between the germline ends. The CDR3 runs 15 residues. CDR3 residues: CASRTPGGSGSPLHF. The CDR3 region has the DNA TGTGCCAGCAGAACCCCCGGGGGAAGCGGTTCACCCCTCCACTTT.

The rearrangement joins TRBV21-1 to TRBJ1-1. TRBV21-1 is given as a pseudogene. The CDR3 totals 19 residues. In DNA form, the CDR3 reads TGTGCCAGCAGCCCGTCGGGGATACATGGACGTCGATTGAACACTGAAGCTTTCTTT. This codes for CASSPSGIHGRRLNTEAFF.

The rearrangement uses TRBV18 and TRBJ2-1; 7 nucleotides line up with TRBD1. The CDR3 is made up of 14 amino acids. Germline V gives CDR1 KGHSH, CDR2 LQKENI. The V gene end was trimmed by 5 bases and the J gene end by 6 bases; junction bases not matched to a gene: 7. The CDR3 loop reads CASSATGLPNEQFF. The CDR3 coding sequence is TGTGCCAGCTCAGCGACAGGGCTCCCCAATGAGCAGTTCTTC.